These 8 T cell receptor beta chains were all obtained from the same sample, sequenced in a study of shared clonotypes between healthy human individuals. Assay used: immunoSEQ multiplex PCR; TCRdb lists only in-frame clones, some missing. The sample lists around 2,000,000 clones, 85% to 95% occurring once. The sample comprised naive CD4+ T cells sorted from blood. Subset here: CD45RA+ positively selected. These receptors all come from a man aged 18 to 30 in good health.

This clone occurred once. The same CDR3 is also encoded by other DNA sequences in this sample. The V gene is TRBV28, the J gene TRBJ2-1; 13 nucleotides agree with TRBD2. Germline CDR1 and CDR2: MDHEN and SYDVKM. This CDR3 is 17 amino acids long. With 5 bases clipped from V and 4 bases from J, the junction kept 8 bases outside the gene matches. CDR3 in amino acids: CASSPTGLAGAYNEQFF. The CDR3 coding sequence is TGTGCCAGCAGTCCAACTGGACTAGCGGGGGCTTACAATGAGCAGTTCTTC.

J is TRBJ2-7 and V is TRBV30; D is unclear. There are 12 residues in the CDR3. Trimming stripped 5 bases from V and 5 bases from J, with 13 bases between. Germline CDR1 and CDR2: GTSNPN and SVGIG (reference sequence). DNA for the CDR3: TGTGCCTGGGGGAAGGGTGGCCACGAGCAGTACTTC. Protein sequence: CAWGKGGHEQYF.

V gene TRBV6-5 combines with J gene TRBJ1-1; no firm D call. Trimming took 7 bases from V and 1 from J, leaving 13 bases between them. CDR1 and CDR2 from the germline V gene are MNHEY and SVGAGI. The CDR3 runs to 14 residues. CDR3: CASTSRAGNTEAFF. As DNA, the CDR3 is TGTGCCAGCACCTCAAGGGCGGGGAACACTGAAGCTTTCTTT.

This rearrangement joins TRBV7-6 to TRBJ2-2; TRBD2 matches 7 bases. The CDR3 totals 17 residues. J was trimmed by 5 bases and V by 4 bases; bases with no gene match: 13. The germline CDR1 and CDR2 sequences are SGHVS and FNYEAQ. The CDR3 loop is CASSYKPGLRPTGELFF. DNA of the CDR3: TGTGCCAGCAGCTACAAACCGGGACTACGACCGACCGGGGAGCTGTTTTTT.

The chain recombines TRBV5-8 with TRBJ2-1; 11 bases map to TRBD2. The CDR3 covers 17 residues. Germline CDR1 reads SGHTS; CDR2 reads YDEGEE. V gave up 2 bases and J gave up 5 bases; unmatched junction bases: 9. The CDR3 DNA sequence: TGTGCCAGCAGCTTCTCAAAAACTAGCGGGGGCAACAATGAGCAGTTCTTC. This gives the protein CASSFSKTSGGNNEQFF.

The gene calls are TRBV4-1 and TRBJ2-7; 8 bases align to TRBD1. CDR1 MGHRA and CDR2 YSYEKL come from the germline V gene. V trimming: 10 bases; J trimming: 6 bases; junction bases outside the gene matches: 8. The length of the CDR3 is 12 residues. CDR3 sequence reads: CATARGQGEQYF. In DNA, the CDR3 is TGCGCCACCGCCCGCGGACAGGGCGAGCAGTACTTC.

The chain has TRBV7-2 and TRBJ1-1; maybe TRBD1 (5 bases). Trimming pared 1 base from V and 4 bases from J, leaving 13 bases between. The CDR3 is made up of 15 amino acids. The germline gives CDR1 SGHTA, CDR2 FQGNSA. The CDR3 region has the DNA TGTGCCAGCAGCTTAGAACTACAGGAGCGCACTGAAGCTTTCTTT. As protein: CASSLELQERTEAFF.

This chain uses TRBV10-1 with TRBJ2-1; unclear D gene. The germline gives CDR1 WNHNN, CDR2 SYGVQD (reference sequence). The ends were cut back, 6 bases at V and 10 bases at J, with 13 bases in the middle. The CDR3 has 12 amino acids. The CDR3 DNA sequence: TGCGCCAGCAGCGTACCTCTCGGAGAGCAGTTCTTC. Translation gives CASSVPLGEQFF.